Below are 30 T cell receptor beta chains sequenced from a single sample in a study of T cell repertoires in cytomegalovirus infection (dated by TCRdb to between 2019 and 2020). The reads were generated on an Illumina HiSeq 1500. TCRdb reanalyzed the raw reads on its own, using fastp at Q25 for trimming and MiXCR for clone calling, and kept in-frame beta chains. Under each unique CDR3 protein, matching rows form one entry showing the most common genes and DNA. The sample contains about 530,000 distinct CDR3 sequences, about 30% of them found a single time. The top ten clonotypes cover approximately 13% of the sample. Sequenced material: PBMCs. These receptors all come from a human donor in good health (CMV status not recorded). Some clones in this sample may be carry-over from other donors' samples.

The rearrangement links TRBV20-1 to TRBJ2-1; TRBD2 might be the D (6 bases). The CDR3 is 14 amino acids. CDR1 and CDR2 (germline): DFQATT, SNEGSKA (reference sequence). Between the trimmed V and J ends, which lost 0 bases and 7 bases, there was a span of 13 bases. CDR3 region: CSARDLEGSNEQFF. The CDR3 DNA is TGCAGTGCTAGAGATCTGGAGGGATCGAATGAGCAGTTCTTC.

The chain recombines TRBV7-2 with TRBJ2-3, with 7 bases aligning to TRBD2. V lost 2 bases to trimming and J lost 2 bases; unmatched junction nucleotides: 4. From germline, CDR1 is SGHTA and CDR2 FQGNSA. The CDR3 is 15 amino acids. The CDR3 coding sequence is TGTGCCAGCAGCTTAATAAGCGGGGCCACAGATACGCAGTATTTT. Translating it yields CASSLISGATDTQYF.

The chain is built from TRBV6-2 or TRBV6-3 and TRBJ2-7; the match to TRBD1 covers 7 bases. Germline CDR1 and CDR2: MNHEY and SVGEGT. The ends lost 5 bases at V and 2 bases at J; junction bases unmatched: 3. This CDR3 spans 13 amino acids. CDR3 region: CASSGTATYEQYV. CDR3 DNA: TGTGCCAGCAGTGGGACAGCGACCTACGAGCAGTACGTC.

CDR3 in amino acids: CASSFIGRSTDTQYF. CDR3 nucleotide sequence: TGTGCCAGCAGCTTTATCGGGAGGTCCACAGATACGCAGTATTTT. The chain links TRBV7-9 to TRBJ2-3; 7 bases align to TRBD2. CDR1 is SEHNR, CDR2 FQNEAQ, per germline (reference sequence). Germline trimming cut 3 bases from V and 2 bases from J; bases unmatched to any gene: 5. This CDR3 has 15 amino acids.

This clonotype has a handful of counts. The chain employs TRBV7-2 and TRBJ2-3; perhaps TRBD2 as D (6 bases). Looked up from germline, CDR1 is SGHTA and CDR2 is FQGNSA. V was clipped by 6 bases and J by 0 bases, with 16 bases between them. The CDR3 is 16 amino acids. The CDR3 DNA follows: TGTGCCAGCAGGGTTGTCGGTACTAGCAGCACAGATACGCAGTATTTT. It codes for CASRVVGTSSTDTQYF.

The J gene is TRBJ2-3, the V gene TRBV4-1, with D perhaps TRBD2 (6 bases). Trimming shortened V by 0 bases and J by 6 bases, and 13 bases separated the two germline ends. CDR1 and CDR2 (germline): MGHRA, YSYEKL. There are 15 residues in the CDR3. The CDR3 is CASSQEAGKFDTQYF. The CDR3 DNA reads TGCGCCAGCAGCCAAGAGGCGGGGAAGTTTGATACGCAGTATTTT.

This clonotype was counted only a few times. This chain joins TRBV11-2 and TRBJ2-5; maybe TRBD1 (6 bases). Trimming removed 6 bases at V and 4 bases at J, with 24 bases between. The CDR3 totals 17 residues. The germline gives CDR1 SGHAT, CDR2 FQNNGV. CDR3 nucleotide sequence: TGTGCCAGCAGTAGCCTCCGACCGGGACACCTGGGAGAGACCCAGTACTTC. Its protein product is CASSSLRPGHLGETQYF.

The chain has TRBV5-5 and TRBJ2-7, with 7 bases fitting TRBD2. CDR3 size: 13 residues. The V segment lost 4 bases and the J segment 7 bases; nucleotides outside the gene matches: 8. Germline values: CDR1 SGHKS, CDR2 YYEKEE (reference sequence). CDR3 protein: CASSVWEGAEQYV. CDR3 DNA sequence: TGTGCCAGCAGCGTATGGGAGGGAGCGGAGCAGTACGTC.

About this clonotype: Because it lacks the conserved phenylalanine or tryptophan at the end, this CDR3 is likely a read error. This sequence joins TRBV11-2 and TRBJ2-1; TRBD2 matches 7 bases. CDR1 and CDR2 (germline): SGHAT, FQNNGV. CDR3 length equals 14 residues. J was trimmed by 3 bases and V by 7 bases; bases with no gene match: 6. For the CDR3, the DNA is TGTGCCAGCATTCGGGACTACAACTACAATGAGCAGTTCCTC. Translation: CASIRDYNYNEQFL.

Only a few counts were recorded for this clonotype. The chain recombines TRBV27 with TRBJ1-5; D not certain. Trimming left V 3 bases short and J 0 bases short, with 6 bases between. Germline values: CDR1 MNHEY, CDR2 SMNVEV (reference sequence). The CDR3 loop spans 14 amino acids. This CDR3 reads CASSLAVSNQPQHF. The CDR3 nucleotides are TGTGCCAGCAGTTTGGCGGTTAGCAATCAGCCCCAGCATTTT.

The chain combines TRBV7-2 with TRBJ1-5; the D gene is possibly TRBD1 (5 bases). Germline lookup yields CDR1 SGHTA and CDR2 FQGNSA. V lost 4 bases, J lost 5 bases, and 12 bases lay in between. CDR3 length: 14 amino acids. Written as DNA, the CDR3 is TGTGCCAGCAGCTCCGGGGCGATAGATCAGCCCCAGCATTTT. It specifies CASSSGAIDQPQHF.

This clonotype was seen at least ten times. The chain couples TRBV9 to TRBJ2-1, with no clear D. With 3 bases removed from V and 0 bases from J, the gap between germline ends came to 1 base. The CDR3 is 12 amino acids. Germline V gene lookup returns CDR1 SGDLS and CDR2 YYNGEE. CDR3 sequence (DNA): TGTGCCAGCAGCGACTCCTACAATGAGCAGTTCTTC. Translated, it gives CASSDSYNEQFF.

The V call is TRBV6-2 or TRBV6-3, the J call TRBJ2-1, with 9 bases identical to TRBD1. V lost 7 bases and J lost 0; bases outside the gene matches: 7. Germline CDR1 reads MNHEY; CDR2 reads SVGEGT. CDR3 size: 16 residues. Here the CDR3 DNA reads TGTGCCAGCAAGATCGGACAGGGGAGCTCCTACAATGAGCAGTTCTTC. Translation gives CASKIGQGSSYNEQFF.

The chain carries TRBV5-1 and TRBJ2-1; 15 positions match TRBD2. The J segment lost 7 bases and the V segment lost 0 bases, leaving 5 bases of the junction unmatched. CDR3 length equals 17 residues. Germline-derived CDR1 and CDR2 are SGHRS and YFSETQ. The CDR3 sequence: CASSLAGTSGRLNEQFF. The CDR3 nucleotides read TGCGCCAGCAGCTTGGCCGGGACTAGCGGGAGGTTAAATGAGCAGTTCTTC.

The J gene is TRBJ1-6, the V gene TRBV20-1; no clear D gene. Germline CDR1 DFQATT, CDR2 SNEGSKA (reference sequence). This CDR3 is 8 amino acids long. CDR3 residues: CRTLWGHF. As DNA, the CDR3 is TGCAGGACTCTCTGGGGCCACTTT.

The rearrangement links TRBV6-6 to TRBJ2-1, with 9 bases matching TRBD1. CDR1 MNHNY and CDR2 SVGAGI come from the germline V gene (reference sequence). This CDR3 is built from 15 residues. V dropped 6 bases and J dropped 4; count of bases not matched to a gene: 7. Here the CDR3 reads CASRPPGQGYNEQFF. The CDR3 DNA sequence: TGTGCCAGCAGACCCCCGGGACAGGGTTACAATGAGCAGTTCTTC.

The chain links TRBV6-1 to TRBJ2-1; 8 bases map to TRBD1. V lost 9 bases and J lost 0; bases outside the gene matches: 19. This CDR3 has 19 residues. Germline V gives CDR1 MNHNS, CDR2 SASEGT. The CDR3 sequence is CASWDRPKIRPRSYNEQFF. CDR3 nucleotides: TGTGCCAGTTGGGACAGGCCCAAGATACGACCGCGCTCCTACAATGAGCAGTTCTTC.

V gene TRBV4-2 combines with J gene TRBJ1-5; 9 bases are shared with TRBD1. The length of the CDR3 is 15 residues. Unmatched junction bases numbered 2, after V lost 1 base and J lost 4 bases. Germline values: CDR1 LGHNA, CDR2 YNFKEQ. The CDR3 sequence is CASSQGDRENQPQHF. CDR3 sequence (DNA): TGTGCCAGCAGCCAAGGGGACAGGGAGAATCAGCCCCAGCATTTT.

Ten or more counts support this clonotype. The chain employs TRBV11-3 and TRBJ1-1; D gene ambiguous. The CDR3 has 12 residues. The germline V gene has CDR1 SGHNT and CDR2 YENEEA. With 5 bases removed from V and 10 bases from J, the gap between germline ends came to 14 bases. Here the CDR3 reads CASSPPALGAFF. The CDR3 region has the DNA TGTGCCAGCAGCCCCCCCGCGTTGGGAGCTTTCTTT.

This clonotype showed up many times. The chain has TRBV19 and TRBJ2-1, with TRBD2 matching 9 bases. The V segment lost 9 bases and the J segment 0 bases; nucleotides outside the gene matches: 6. This CDR3 comprises 15 residues. Germline CDR1 LNHDA, CDR2 SQIVND (reference sequence). The CDR3 bases are TGTGCCAGCAGCATTAGCGGGAGCTCCTACAATGAGCAGTTCTTC. As protein: CASSISGSSYNEQFF.

This clonotype was counted only a few times. The rearrangement joins TRBV12-3 or TRBV12-4 to TRBJ2-1, with a tentative D call TRBD1 (7 bases). The CDR3 runs 12 residues. V dropped 7 bases and J dropped 9 bases, with 13 bases sitting between them. The DNA of the CDR3 is TGTGCCAGCACCAGGGGGGCGGTTGAGCAGTTCTTC. Translated, it gives CASTRGAVEQFF.

This clonotype appeared many times. The gene calls are TRBV7-2 and TRBJ2-2; TRBD1 matches 8 bases. The CDR3 runs to 14 residues. V trimming: 9 bases; J trimming: 1 base; junction bases outside the gene matches: 4. Germline-derived CDR1 and CDR2 are SGHTA and FQGNSA. CDR3 nucleotide sequence: TGTGCCAGTACAGGGACAGGGAACACCGGGGAGCTGTTTTTT. The encoded protein is CASTGTGNTGELFF.

This clonotype was found a few times. The chain combines TRBV6-2 or TRBV6-3 with TRBJ1-1; tentatively, D is TRBD1 (5 bases). The CDR3 sequence is 14 residues long. The V end lost 8 bases, the J end lost 1 base, and 14 bases lay between the germline ends. Germline V gene sequence: CDR1 MNHEY, CDR2 SVGEGT. This CDR3 reads CASWRGRQNTEAFF. CDR3 DNA sequence: TGTGCCAGCTGGAGGGGCCGTCAGAACACTGAAGCTTTCTTT.

This chain uses TRBV19 with TRBJ1-1, with D maybe TRBD1 (5 bases). The V end lost 4 bases, the J end lost 4 bases, and 16 bases lay between the germline ends. CDR3 size: 15 residues. The germline gives CDR1 LNHDA, CDR2 SQIVND (reference sequence). The CDR3 loop is CASSRSLGVSTEAFF. The CDR3 DNA is TGTGCCAGTAGTAGATCATTGGGGGTAAGCACTGAAGCTTTCTTT.

The gene calls are TRBV20-1 and TRBJ2-5; 8 nucleotides match TRBD2. Germline assignment: CDR1 DFQATT and CDR2 SNEGSKA (reference sequence). This CDR3 contains 14 residues. After removal of 7 bases from V and 5 bases from J, the junction contained 12 bases not matched to a gene. CDR3 in amino acids: CSVTPGGVGETQYF. The DNA for the CDR3 is TGCAGTGTGACACCGGGAGGGGTGGGCGAGACCCAGTACTTC.

This clonotype was counted only a few times. The chain recombines TRBV6-8 with TRBJ2-1, with TRBD1 identical over 9 bases. The CDR3 loop spans 16 amino acids. V shed 2 bases, J shed 6 bases, and the junction held 8 bases outside the gene matches. Germline V lookup: CDR1 MNHGY, CDR2 SAAAGT. In DNA form, the CDR3 reads TGTGCCAGCAGTTACCGTACAGGGGGCGGTTTCAATGAGCAGTTCTTC. Translation: CASSYRTGGGFNEQFF.

The rearrangement uses TRBV6-5 and TRBJ2-5, with 9 nucleotides matching TRBD1. Germline V gives CDR1 MNHEY, CDR2 SVGAGI. There are 16 residues in the CDR3. V lost 4 bases to trimming and J lost 5 bases; unmatched junction nucleotides: 11. The CDR3 DNA reads as TGTGCCAGCAGTTTCTACGGGACAGGGCTCGGCGAGACCCAGTACTTC. This codes for CASSFYGTGLGETQYF.

The rearrangement links TRBV11-3 to TRBJ2-1; D is undetermined. The V gene's germline CDR1 is SGHNT and CDR2 YENEEA. The CDR3 is 16 amino acids. The V and J ends lost 5 bases and 6 bases respectively, with 20 bases between them. The CDR3 reads CASSPVGVRVINEQFF. The CDR3 bases are TGTGCCAGCAGCCCTGTAGGTGTGAGAGTTATCAATGAGCAGTTCTTC.

Many counts were recorded for this clonotype. The V and J genes are TRBV7-8 and TRBJ2-7; 8 nucleotides agree with TRBD1. The CDR3 loop spans 17 amino acids. Germline V gives CDR1 SGHVS, CDR2 FQNEAQ. J gave up 2 bases and V 4 bases, and 13 bases lay outside the gene matches. The CDR3 region is CASSSLWDRTRTYEQYF. CDR3 coding DNA: TGTGCCAGCAGCTCACTATGGGACAGGACGCGTACCTACGAGCAGTACTTC. The full variable domain, in which reference TRBV7-8 and TRBJ2-7 provide the parts outside the CDR3, is GAGVSQSPRYKVAKRGQDVALRCDPISGHVSLFWYQQALGQGPEFLTYFQNEAQLDKSGLPSDRFFAERPEGSVSTLKIQRTQQEDSAVYLCASSSLWDRTRTYEQYFGPGTRLTVT.

This chain uses TRBV6-5 with TRBJ2-5, with D possibly matching TRBD1 (5 bases). Germline values: CDR1 MNHEY, CDR2 SVGAGI. The CDR3 has 14 amino acids. Trimming removed 0 bases at V and 5 bases at J, with 10 bases between. The CDR3, as DNA: TGTGCCAGCAGTTACTCTGGCAGGGATGAGACCCAGTACTTC. Translated, it gives CASSYSGRDETQYF.